These 17 T cell receptor beta chains share one sample of origin, sequenced in a study of blood T cell repertoires in COVID-19. Sequenced by immunoSEQ multiplex PCR; TCRdb stores in-frame clones only, minus some. The repertoire holds 75,000 to 95,000 clones, with about 70% as singletons. The sequenced sample was peripheral blood. Receptors originate from a woman in her fifties or sixties in a cohort sampled during active or convalescent COVID-19.

The V gene is TRBV29-1, the J gene TRBJ2-7; TRBD1 matches at 11 bases. The CDR3 covers 14 residues. Losses at the gene ends were 6 bases for V and 0 bases for J; bases not matched to a gene: 4. Germline V gene data show CDR1 as SQVTM and CDR2 as ANQGSEA. The CDR3 is CSVGQGVGSYEQYF. CDR3 nucleotide sequence: TGCAGCGTGGGACAGGGGGTTGGCTCCTACGAGCAGTACTTC.

This clone was counted at least ten times. The rearrangement uses TRBV21-1 and TRBJ1-5; the table names TRBD1, a call not compared with the DNA. TRBV21-1 is labeled a pseudogene. The CDR3 is 13 residues long. The CDR3 DNA reads as TGTGCCAGCCAATTTGACAGCCATCAGCCCCAGCATTTT. It translates to CASQFDSHQPQHF.

This rearrangement joins TRBV2 to TRBJ2-7; 7 nucleotides align to TRBD1. The germline V gene encodes CDR1 SNHLY and CDR2 FYNNEI. The CDR3 runs 15 residues. Trimming took 6 bases from V and 2 from J; bases not matched to a gene: 10. The CDR3, as DNA: TGTGCCAGCAGACCGAACAGGGGTAGCGCCTACGAGCAGTACTTC. Its protein is CASRPNRGSAYEQYF. The whole variable domain, remainder taken from reference TRBV2 and TRBJ2-7, is EPEVTQTPSHQVTQMGQEVILRCVPISNHLYFYWYRQILGQKVEFLVSFYNNEISEKSEIFDDQFSVERPDGSNFTLKIRSTKLEDSAMYFCASRPNRGSAYEQYFGPGTRLTVT.

This clone came up a few times. The CDR3 spells CASSLTGYEQYF. In DNA form, the CDR3 reads TGTGCCAGCAGCTTAACCGGGTACGAGCAGTACTTC. The chain joins TRBV7-6 to TRBJ2-7; no clear D gene. V lost 2 bases, J lost 4 bases, and 6 bases lay in between. The CDR3 is made up of 12 amino acids. Germline CDR1 reads SGHVS; CDR2 reads FNYEAQ.

This clone was counted a single time. The chain employs TRBV5-1 and TRBJ2-1, with 8 nucleotides matching TRBD1. The junction had 2 bases not matched to a gene; V was cut back by 0 bases and J by 6 bases. Germline lookup yields CDR1 SGHRS and CDR2 YFSETQ. This CDR3 region has 14 residues. CDR3 in amino acids: CASSLGTGRNEQFF. CDR3 nucleotide sequence: TGCGCCAGCAGCTTGGGGACAGGGCGCAATGAGCAGTTCTTC.

The V call is TRBV3-1 (or the pseudogene TRBV3-2), the J call TRBJ2-3; 10 nucleotides match TRBD2. The length of the CDR3 is 18 residues. The germline CDR1 and CDR2 sequences are LGHDT and YNNKEL (reference sequence). V shed 0 bases and J 2 bases; nucleotides not matched to a gene: 8. The CDR3 sequence is CASSQDKRGGRITDTQYF. DNA for the CDR3: TGTGCCAGCAGCCAAGATAAGCGGGGGGGCAGAATCACAGATACGCAGTATTTT.

This clone was observed a single time. The chain carries TRBV19 and TRBJ1-5, with 8 bases that match TRBD1. Germline lookup yields CDR1 LNHDA and CDR2 SQIVND (reference sequence). The CDR3 is 19 amino acids. The ends lost 3 bases at V and 2 bases at J; junction bases unmatched: 15. DNA for the CDR3: TGTGCCAGTAGTATTATGCCAGGGGGCCCCATGAAGGGCAATCAGCCCCAGCATTTT. Amino acids: CASSIMPGGPMKGNQPQHF.

The CDR3 DNA is TGTGCCATCGGTCGACAAGACAATGAGCAGTTCTTC. Amino acids: CAIGRQDNEQFF. This chain uses TRBV2 with TRBJ2-1; D call uncertain. The CDR3 is 12 residues long. Looked up from germline, CDR1 is SNHLY and CDR2 is FYNNEI. V was trimmed by 10 bases and J by 5 bases, leaving 12 bases between them.

This sequence joins TRBV9 and TRBJ2-1; possible D gene TRBD1, 5 bases. The CDR3 spans 15 residues. The V gene's germline CDR1 is SGDLS and CDR2 YYNGEE. Trimming shortened V by 0 bases and J by 0 bases, and 7 bases separated the two germline ends. The CDR3: CASSVEGNSYNEQFF. In DNA form, the CDR3 reads TGTGCCAGCAGCGTAGAGGGGAACTCCTACAATGAGCAGTTCTTC. The full variable domain, with the rest looked up from reference TRBV9 and TRBJ2-1, is DSGVTQTPKHLITATGQRVTLRCSPRSGDLSVYWYQQSLDQGLQFLIQYYNGEERAKGNILERFSAQQFPDLHSELNLSSLELGDSALYFCASSVEGNSYNEQFFGPGTRLTVL.

The gene calls are TRBV18 and TRBJ2-1, with D perhaps TRBD2 (5 bases). Germline-derived CDR1 and CDR2 are KGHSH and LQKENI. The CDR3 runs to 16 residues. V lost 1 base, J lost 6 bases, and 16 bases lay in between. Here the CDR3 reads CASSPQGSGGPNEQFF. The DNA of the CDR3 is TGTGCCAGCTCACCACAAGGAAGCGGTGGCCCCAATGAGCAGTTCTTC.

The chain combines TRBV7-2 with TRBJ2-1, with TRBD1 matching over 8 bases. J gave up 2 bases and V 1 base, and 1 base lay outside the gene matches. CDR1 and CDR2 from the germline V gene are SGHTA and FQGNSA. The CDR3 loop spans 15 amino acids. The CDR3, as DNA: TGTGCCAGCAGCTTAGTACAGGGGGCCTACAATGAGCAGTTCTTC. Its protein is CASSLVQGAYNEQFF.

V and J are TRBV19 and TRBJ1-1; tentative D call: TRBD1 (5 bases). The germline CDR1 and CDR2 sequences are LNHDA and SQIVND (reference sequence). The CDR3 totals 14 residues. The germline V and J ends were trimmed by 5 bases and 0 bases, with 10 bases remaining between them. CDR3 residues: CASSRTTMNTEAFF. DNA of the CDR3: TGTGCCAGTAGTCGGACAACCATGAACACTGAAGCTTTCTTT. The whole variable domain, remainder taken from reference TRBV19 and TRBJ1-1, is DGGITQSPKYLFRKEGQNVTLSCEQNLNHDAMYWYRQDPGQGLRLIYYSQIVNDFQKGDIAEGYSVSREKKESFPLTVTSAQKNPTAFYLCASSRTTMNTEAFFGQGTRLTVV.

This sequence joins TRBV27 and TRBJ2-7, with 7 bases fitting TRBD1. V was clipped by 6 bases and J by 2 bases; unmatched bases: 10. The CDR3 loop spans 15 amino acids. Germline V CDR1 and CDR2: MNHEY, SMNVEV (reference sequence). The chain's CDR3 is CASSPLGQGAYEQYF. In nucleotides, the CDR3 is TGTGCCAGCAGCCCCTTGGGGCAGGGGGCCTACGAGCAGTACTTC.

V gene TRBV7-2 combines with J gene TRBJ1-2; D is unresolved. There are 16 residues in the CDR3. Germline values: CDR1 SGHTA, CDR2 FQGNSA. Trimming cost V 1 base and J 4 bases, with 16 bases left between them. In DNA form, the CDR3 reads TGTGCCAGCAGCTTAGAGACCACCGGAACGGGCTATGGCTACACCTTC. Translated, it gives CASSLETTGTGYGYTF.

The V call is TRBV7-8, the J call TRBJ1-4, with D uncertain. Germline V gene data show CDR1 as SGHVS and CDR2 as FQNEAQ. V was trimmed by 1 base and J by 4 bases, leaving 7 bases between them. The CDR3 contains 14 residues. The CDR3 DNA follows: TGTGCCAGCAGCTTAGATAGCAGTAATGAAAAACTGTTTTTT. Translated: CASSLDSSNEKLFF.

The chain couples TRBV3-1 (or the pseudogene TRBV3-2) to TRBJ1-1; 9 nucleotides align to TRBD1. With 4 bases clipped from V and 5 bases from J, the junction kept 11 bases outside the gene matches. The CDR3 covers 16 residues. CDR1 and CDR2 from the germline V gene are LGHDT and YNNKEL (reference sequence). This chain's CDR3 is CASSLTGGKYETEAFF. CDR3 coding DNA: TGTGCCAGCAGCCTTACAGGGGGCAAATATGAAACTGAAGCTTTCTTT.

This chain connects TRBV30 to TRBJ2-5; TRBD2 matches 7 bases. The CDR3 loop spans 15 amino acids. Germline-derived CDR1 and CDR2 are GTSNPN and SVGIG (reference sequence). With V trimmed by 0 bases and J by 3 bases, 7 bases remained unmatched. The CDR3 is CAWSVRTSRKETQYF. DNA of the CDR3: TGTGCCTGGAGTGTAAGGACTAGTAGAAAAGAGACCCAGTACTTC.